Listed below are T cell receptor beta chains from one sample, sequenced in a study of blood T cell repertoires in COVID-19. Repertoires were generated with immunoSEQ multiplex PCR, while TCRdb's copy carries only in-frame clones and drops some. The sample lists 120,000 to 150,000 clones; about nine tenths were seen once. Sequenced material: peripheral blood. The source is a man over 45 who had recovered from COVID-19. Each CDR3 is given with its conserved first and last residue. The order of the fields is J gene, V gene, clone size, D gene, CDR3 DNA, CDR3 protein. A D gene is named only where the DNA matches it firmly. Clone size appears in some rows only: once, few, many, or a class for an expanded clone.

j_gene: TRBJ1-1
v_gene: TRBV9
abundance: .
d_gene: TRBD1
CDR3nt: TGTGCCAGGGGGTGGACAGGGAATGGCACTGAAGCTTTCTTT
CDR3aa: CARGWTGNGTEAFF

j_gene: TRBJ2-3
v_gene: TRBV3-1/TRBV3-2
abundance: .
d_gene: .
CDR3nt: TGTGCCAGCAGCCAAGTCTGGGGGGATAGCACAGATACGCAGTATTTT
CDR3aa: CASSQVWGDSTDTQYF

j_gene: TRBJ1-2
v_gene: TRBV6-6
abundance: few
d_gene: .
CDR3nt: TGTGCCAGCACTAGGGCAGGGCCTAGAGGCTACACCTTC
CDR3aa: CASTRAGPRGYTF

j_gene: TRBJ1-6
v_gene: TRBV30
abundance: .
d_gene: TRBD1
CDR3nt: TGTGCCTGGAGTCCAGGGGGCCTAAATTCACCCCTCCACTTT
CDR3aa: CAWSPGGLNSPLHF

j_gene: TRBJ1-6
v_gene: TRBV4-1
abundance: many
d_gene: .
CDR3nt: TGCGCCAGCAGCCGAGGGACTGGGGCCAGGAATTCACCCCTCCACTTT
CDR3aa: CASSRGTGARNSPLHF

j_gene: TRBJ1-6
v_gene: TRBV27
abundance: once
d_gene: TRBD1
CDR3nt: TGTGCCAGCAGCTCAGGGGGAAGCTCCTATAATTCACCCCTCCACTTT
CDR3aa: CASSSGGSSYNSPLHF

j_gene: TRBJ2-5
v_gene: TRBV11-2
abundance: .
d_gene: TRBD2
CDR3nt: TGTGCCAGCAGCCGCACTAGCGGGGGGGCAGAGACCCAGTACTTC
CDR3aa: CASSRTSGGAETQYF

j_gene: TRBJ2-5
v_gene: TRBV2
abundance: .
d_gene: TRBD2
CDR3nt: TGTGCCACCCAACTAGCGAACCAAGAGACCCAGTACTTC
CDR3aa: CATQLANQETQYF

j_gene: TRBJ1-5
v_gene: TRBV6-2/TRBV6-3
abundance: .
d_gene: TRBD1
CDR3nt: TGTGCCAGCAGTGTACACTCTTCAGGGGGCGGTTATCAGCCCCAGCATTTT
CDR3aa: CASSVHSSGGGYQPQHF

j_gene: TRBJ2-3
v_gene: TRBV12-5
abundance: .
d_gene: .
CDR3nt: TGTGCTAGTGCCCCGGGGGGCCAAGGTACGCAGTATTTT
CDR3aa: CASAPGGQGTQYF

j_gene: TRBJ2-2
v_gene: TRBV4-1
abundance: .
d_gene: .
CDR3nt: TGCGCCAGCAGCCAAGCACAGGGTAGAGGGACCGGGGAGCTGTTTTTT
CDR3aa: CASSQAQGRGTGELFF

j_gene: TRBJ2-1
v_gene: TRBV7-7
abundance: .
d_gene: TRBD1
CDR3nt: TGTGCTAGCAGCTTAGGGGGCTGGTTCAATGAGCAGTTCTTC
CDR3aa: CASSLGGWFNEQFF

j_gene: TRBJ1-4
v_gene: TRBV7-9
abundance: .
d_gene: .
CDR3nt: TGTGCCAGCAGCTTAGCGAGGGGGGGCTTCGGTGAAAAACTGTTTTTT
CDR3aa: CASSLARGGFGEKLFF

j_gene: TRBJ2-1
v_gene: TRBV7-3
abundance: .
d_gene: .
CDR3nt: TGTGCCAGCAGCTTCGACAGGAGCTCCTACAATGAGCAGTTCTTC
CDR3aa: CASSFDRSSYNEQFF

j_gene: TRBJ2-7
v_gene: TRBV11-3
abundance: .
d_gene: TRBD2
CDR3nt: TGTGCCAGCAGTCCTAGACCCGGGGGGGCCTACGAGCAGTACTTC
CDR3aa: CASSPRPGGAYEQYF

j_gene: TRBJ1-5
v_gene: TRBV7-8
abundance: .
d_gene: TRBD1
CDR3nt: TGTGCCAGCAGCAGACAGGGGAGAGCTCAGCCCCAGCATTTT
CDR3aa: CASSRQGRAQPQHF

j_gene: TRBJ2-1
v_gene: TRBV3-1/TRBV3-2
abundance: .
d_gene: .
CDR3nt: TGTGCCAGCAGCCCCCGAGGGGGCGGGGTTAGCGATGAGCAGTTCTTC
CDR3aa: CASSPRGGGVSDEQFF

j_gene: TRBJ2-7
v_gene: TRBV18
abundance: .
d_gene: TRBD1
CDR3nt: TGTGCCAGCTCCCACGACAGGGGTCGGTCTATTGGAGAGCAGTACTTC
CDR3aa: CASSHDRGRSIGEQYF

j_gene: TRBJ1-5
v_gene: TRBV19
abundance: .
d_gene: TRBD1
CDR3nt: TGTGCCAGTACCCCACGGGGGACAGGGGGACTTAGCAATCAGCCCCAGCATTTT
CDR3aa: CASTPRGTGGLSNQPQHF

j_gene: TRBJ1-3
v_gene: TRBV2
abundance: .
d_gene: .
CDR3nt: TGTGCCAGCAGTGAAGGGGCAAGAAACTCTGGAAACACCATATATTTT
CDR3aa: CASSEGARNSGNTIYF

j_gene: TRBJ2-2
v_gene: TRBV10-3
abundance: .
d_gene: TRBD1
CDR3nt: TGTGCCATCAGGGGGACAGGGGACGGGGAGCTGTTTTTT
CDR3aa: CAIRGTGDGELFF

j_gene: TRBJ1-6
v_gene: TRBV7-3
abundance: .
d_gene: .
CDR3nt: TGTGCCAGCAGCTTAAACGGGGCAGGGGCCAGCAATTCACCCCTCCACTTT
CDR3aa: CASSLNGAGASNSPLHF

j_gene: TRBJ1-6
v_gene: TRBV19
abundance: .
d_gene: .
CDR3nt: TGTGCCAGTAGTTTCCTCGGAGGTAATTCACCCCTCCACTTT
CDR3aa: CASSFLGGNSPLHF

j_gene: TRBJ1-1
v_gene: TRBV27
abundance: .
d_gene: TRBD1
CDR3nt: TGTGCCAGCAGAGGGACAGGGGGCACTGAAGCTTTCTTT
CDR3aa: CASRGTGGTEAFF

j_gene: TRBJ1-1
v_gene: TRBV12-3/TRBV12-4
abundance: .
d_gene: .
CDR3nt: TGTGCCAGCAGTTTAGCAGGGGCCACTGAAGCTTTCTTT
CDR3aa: CASSLAGATEAFF

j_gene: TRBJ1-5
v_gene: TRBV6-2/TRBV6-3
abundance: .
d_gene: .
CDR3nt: TGTGCCAGCAGTCTTCTATCAGCGGGACCCCAGCATTTT
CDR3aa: CASSLLSAGPQHF

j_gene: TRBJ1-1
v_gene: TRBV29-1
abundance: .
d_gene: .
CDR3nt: TGCAGCGTCACTCAGATGGGGGGAAGGCCTGAAGCTTTCTTT
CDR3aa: CSVTQMGGRPEAFF

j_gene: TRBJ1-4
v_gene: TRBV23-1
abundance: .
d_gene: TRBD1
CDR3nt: TGCGCCAGCAGTCAATCCCCGGGACAGGGCGCAACTAATGAAAAACTGTTTTTT
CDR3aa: CASSQSPGQGATNEKLFF

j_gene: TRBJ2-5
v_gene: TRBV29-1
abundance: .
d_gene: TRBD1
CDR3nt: TGCAGCGCCCCACAGGGGAAAGAGACCCAGTACTTC
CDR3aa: CSAPQGKETQYF

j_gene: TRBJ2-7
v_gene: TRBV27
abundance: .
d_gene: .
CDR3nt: TGTGCCAGCAGTAGCGGGTCGTTGATGGACGAGCAGTACTTC
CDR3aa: CASSSGSLMDEQYF

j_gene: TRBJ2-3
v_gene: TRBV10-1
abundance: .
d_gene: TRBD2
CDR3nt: TGCGCCAGCAGCGCCGGGACTAGCGGTGAAGATACGCAGTATTTT
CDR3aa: CASSAGTSGEDTQYF

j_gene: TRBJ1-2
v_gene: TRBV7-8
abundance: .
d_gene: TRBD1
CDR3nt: TGTGCCAGCTCCAGGGGGACAGGGGGCGCCCCTAGGGCTGGCTACACCTTC
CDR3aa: CASSRGTGGAPRAGYTF

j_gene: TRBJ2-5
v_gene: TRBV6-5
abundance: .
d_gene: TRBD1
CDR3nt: TGTGCCAGCAGTTACGAGGGGGCGGGTTTTCAAGAGACCCAGTACTTC
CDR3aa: CASSYEGAGFQETQYF

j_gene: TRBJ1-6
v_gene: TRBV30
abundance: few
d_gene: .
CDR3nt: TGTGCCTGGAGTGCTAGCTATAATTCACCCCTCCACTTT
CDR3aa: CAWSASYNSPLHF

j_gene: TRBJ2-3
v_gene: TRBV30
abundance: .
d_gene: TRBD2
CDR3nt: TGTGCCTGGAGTGTATCCAGCGGGGGGTGGGATACGCAGTATTTT
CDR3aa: CAWSVSSGGWDTQYF

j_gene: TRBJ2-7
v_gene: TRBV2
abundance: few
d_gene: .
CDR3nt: TGTGCCAGCAGGGCGGGACTGCGCTCCTACGAGCAGTACTTC
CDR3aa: CASRAGLRSYEQYF

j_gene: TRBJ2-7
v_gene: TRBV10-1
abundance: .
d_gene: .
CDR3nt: TGCGCCAGCAGTAACCGGGATTCTGCGGCAGGATCCTACGAGCAGTACTTC
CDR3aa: CASSNRDSAAGSYEQYF

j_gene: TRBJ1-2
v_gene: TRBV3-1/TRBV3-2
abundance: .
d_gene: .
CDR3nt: TGTGCCAGCAGCCGGGACACCCTTAACTATGGCTACACCTTC
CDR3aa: CASSRDTLNYGYTF

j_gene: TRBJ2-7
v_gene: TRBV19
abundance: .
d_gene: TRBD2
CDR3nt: TGTGCCAGTGGTGCGGGGGCCTACGAGCAGTACTTC
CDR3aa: CASGAGAYEQYF

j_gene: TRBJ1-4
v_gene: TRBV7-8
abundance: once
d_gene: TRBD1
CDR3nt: TGTGCCAGCAGCTTAAACAGGGGGCGCGGTGGACTGTTTTTT
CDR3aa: CASSLNRGRGGLFF

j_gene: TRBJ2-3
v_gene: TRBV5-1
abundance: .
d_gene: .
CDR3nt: TGCGCCAGCAGCTCTGGATGGACAGAAGGGCTTGATACGCAGTATTTT
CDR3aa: CASSSGWTEGLDTQYF

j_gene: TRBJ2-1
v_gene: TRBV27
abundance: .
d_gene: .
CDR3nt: TGTGCCAGCAGCAAGAGGGGGGGACCCTACAATGAGCAGTTCTTC
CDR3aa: CASSKRGGPYNEQFF

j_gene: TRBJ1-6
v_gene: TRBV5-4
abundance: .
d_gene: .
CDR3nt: TGTGCCAGCAGCCCGTACAGGGACCCCAATTCACCCCTCCACTTT
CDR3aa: CASSPYRDPNSPLHF

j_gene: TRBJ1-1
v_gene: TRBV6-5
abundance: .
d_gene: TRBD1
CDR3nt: TGTGCCAGCATACCCCCCGGGACAGAGAACACTGAAGCTTTCTTT
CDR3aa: CASIPPGTENTEAFF

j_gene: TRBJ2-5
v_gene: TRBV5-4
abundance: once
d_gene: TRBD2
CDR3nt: TGTGCCAGCAGCTTGGATAGCGGGACCGTCCAAGAGACCCAGTACTTC
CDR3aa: CASSLDSGTVQETQYF

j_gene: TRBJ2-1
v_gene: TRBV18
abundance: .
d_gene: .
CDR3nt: TGTGCCAGCTCACCATGGACGGAAGGGAGCGAGCAGTTCTTC
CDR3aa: CASSPWTEGSEQFF

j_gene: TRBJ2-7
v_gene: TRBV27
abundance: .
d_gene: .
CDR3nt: TGTGCCAGCAGTCCCCGTGGAGGGAGGAACTCCTACGAGCAGTACTTC
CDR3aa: CASSPRGGRNSYEQYF

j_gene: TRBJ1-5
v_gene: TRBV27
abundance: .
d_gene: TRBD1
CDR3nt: TGTGCCAGCAGTTCACAGGGGGCCGATCAGCCCCAGCATTTT
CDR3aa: CASSSQGADQPQHF

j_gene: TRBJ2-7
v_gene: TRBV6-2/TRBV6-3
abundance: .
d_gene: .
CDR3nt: TGTGCCAGCAGTCCCTTAGGGGCAAAGTACGAGCAGTACTTC
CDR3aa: CASSPLGAKYEQYF

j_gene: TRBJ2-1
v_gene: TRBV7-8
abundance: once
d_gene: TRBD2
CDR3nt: TGTGCCAGCAGTGTAGGCGGGGGCTACAATGAGCAGTTCTTC
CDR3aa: CASSVGGGYNEQFF

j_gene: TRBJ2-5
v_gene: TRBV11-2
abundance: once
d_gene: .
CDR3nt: TGTGCCAGCAGGTCGGACACGATGAAAGAGACCCAGTACTTC
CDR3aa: CASRSDTMKETQYF